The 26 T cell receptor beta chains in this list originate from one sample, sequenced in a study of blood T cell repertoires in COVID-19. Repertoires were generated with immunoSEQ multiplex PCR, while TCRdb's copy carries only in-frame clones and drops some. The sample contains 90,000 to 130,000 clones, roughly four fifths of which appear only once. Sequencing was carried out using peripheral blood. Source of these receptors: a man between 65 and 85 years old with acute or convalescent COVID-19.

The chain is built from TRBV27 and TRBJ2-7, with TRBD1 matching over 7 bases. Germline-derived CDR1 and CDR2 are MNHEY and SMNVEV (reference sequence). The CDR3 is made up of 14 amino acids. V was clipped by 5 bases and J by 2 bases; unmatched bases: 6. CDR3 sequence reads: CASSQRQGAYEQYF. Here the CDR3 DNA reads TGTGCCAGCAGTCAACGACAGGGAGCCTACGAGCAGTACTTC.

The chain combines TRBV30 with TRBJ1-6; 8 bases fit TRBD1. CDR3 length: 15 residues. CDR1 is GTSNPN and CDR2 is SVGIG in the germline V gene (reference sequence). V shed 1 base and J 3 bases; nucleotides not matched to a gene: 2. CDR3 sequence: CAWSAGTGYNSPLHF. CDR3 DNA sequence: TGTGCCTGGAGTGCCGGGACAGGCTATAATTCACCCCTCCACTTT.

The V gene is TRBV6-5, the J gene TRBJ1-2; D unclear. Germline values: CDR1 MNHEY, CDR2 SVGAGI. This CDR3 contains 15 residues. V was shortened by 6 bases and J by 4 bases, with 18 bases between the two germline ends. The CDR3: CASSSRVTAAYGYTF. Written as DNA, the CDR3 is TGTGCCAGCAGCTCAAGGGTTACAGCGGCCTATGGCTACACCTTC.

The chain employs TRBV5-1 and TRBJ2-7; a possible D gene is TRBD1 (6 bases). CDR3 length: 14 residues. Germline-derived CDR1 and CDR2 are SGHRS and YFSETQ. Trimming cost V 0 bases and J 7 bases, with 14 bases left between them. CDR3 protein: CASSLGQGIEEQYF. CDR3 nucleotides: TGCGCCAGCAGCTTGGGGCAGGGGATTGAGGAGCAGTACTTC. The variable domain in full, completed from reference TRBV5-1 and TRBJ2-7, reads KAGVTQTPRYLIKTRGQQVTLSCSPISGHRSVSWYQQTPGQGLQFLFEYFSETQRNKGNFPGRFSGRQFSNSRSEMNVSTLELGDSALYLCASSLGQGIEEQYFGPGTRLTVT.

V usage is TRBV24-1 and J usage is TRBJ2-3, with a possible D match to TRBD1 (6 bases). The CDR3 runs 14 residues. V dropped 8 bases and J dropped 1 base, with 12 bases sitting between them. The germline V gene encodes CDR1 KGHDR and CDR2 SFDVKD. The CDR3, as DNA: TGTGCCACCACCCTAGAGGGGGGCACAGATACGCAGTATTTT. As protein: CATTLEGGTDTQYF.

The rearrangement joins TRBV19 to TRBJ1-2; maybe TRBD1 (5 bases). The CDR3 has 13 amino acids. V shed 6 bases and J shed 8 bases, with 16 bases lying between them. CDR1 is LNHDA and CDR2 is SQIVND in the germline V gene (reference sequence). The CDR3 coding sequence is TGTGCCAGTAGCCCCTCGGGGGTAGGCGGCTACACCTTC. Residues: CASSPSGVGGYTF. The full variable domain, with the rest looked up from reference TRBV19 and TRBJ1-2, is DGGITQSPKYLFRKEGQNVTLSCEQNLNHDAMYWYRQDPGQGLRLIYYSQIVNDFQKGDIAEGYSVSREKKESFPLTVTSAQKNPTAFYLCASSPSGVGGYTFGSGTRLTVV.

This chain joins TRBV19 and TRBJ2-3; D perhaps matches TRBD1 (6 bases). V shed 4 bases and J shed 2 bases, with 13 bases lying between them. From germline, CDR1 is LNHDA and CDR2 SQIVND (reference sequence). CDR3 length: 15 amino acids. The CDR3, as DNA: TGTGCCAGTAGTAACCGGGACAAATACACAGATACGCAGTATTTT. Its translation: CASSNRDKYTDTQYF. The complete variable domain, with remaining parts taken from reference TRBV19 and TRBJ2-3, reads DGGITQSPKYLFRKEGQNVTLSCEQNLNHDAMYWYRQDPGQGLRLIYYSQIVNDFQKGDIAEGYSVSREKKESFPLTVTSAQKNPTAFYLCASSNRDKYTDTQYFGPGTRLTVL.

The CDR3 nucleotides are TGTGCCAGCAGCTTGAGCAGCCGGGACTCTGGAAACACCATATATTTT. Translation gives CASSLSSRDSGNTIYF. The genes are TRBV5-5 and TRBJ1-3; D gene unclear. Germline assignment: CDR1 SGHKS and CDR2 YYEKEE (reference sequence). The CDR3 sequence is 16 residues long. V was shortened by 1 base and J by 0 bases, with 11 bases between the two germline ends. Together with reference TRBV5-5 and TRBJ1-3, the CDR3 gives the full variable domain: DAGVTQSPTHLIKTRGQQVTLRCSPISGHKSVSWYQQVLGQGPQFIFQYYEKEERGRGNFPDRFSARQFPNYSSELNVNALLLGDSALYLCASSLSSRDSGNTIYFGEGSWLTVV.

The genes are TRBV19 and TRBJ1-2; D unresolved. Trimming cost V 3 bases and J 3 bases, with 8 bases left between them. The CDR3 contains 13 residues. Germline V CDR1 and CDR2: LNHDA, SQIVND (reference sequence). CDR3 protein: CASSIQQYYGYTF. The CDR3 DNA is TGTGCCAGTAGTATTCAACAGTACTATGGCTACACCTTC.

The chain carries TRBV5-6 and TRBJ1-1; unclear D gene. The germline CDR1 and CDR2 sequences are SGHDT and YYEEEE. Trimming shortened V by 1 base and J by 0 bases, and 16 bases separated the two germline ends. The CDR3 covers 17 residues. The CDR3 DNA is TGTGCCAGCAGCTTGAAGGGAGGTTTAAGAATGAACACTGAAGCTTTCTTT. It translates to CASSLKGGLRMNTEAFF.

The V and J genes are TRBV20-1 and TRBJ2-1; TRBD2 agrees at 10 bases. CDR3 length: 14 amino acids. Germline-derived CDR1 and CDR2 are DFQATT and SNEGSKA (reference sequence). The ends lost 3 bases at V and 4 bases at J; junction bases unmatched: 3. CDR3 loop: CSASKREGYNEQFF. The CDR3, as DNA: TGCAGTGCTAGTAAGCGGGAGGGGTACAATGAGCAGTTCTTC.

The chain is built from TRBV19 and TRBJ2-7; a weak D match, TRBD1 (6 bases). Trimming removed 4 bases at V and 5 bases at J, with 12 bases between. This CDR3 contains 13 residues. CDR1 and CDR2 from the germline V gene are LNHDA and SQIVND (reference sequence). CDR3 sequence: CASSRTAWNEQYF. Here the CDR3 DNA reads TGTGCCAGTAGTAGGACAGCTTGGAACGAGCAGTACTTC.

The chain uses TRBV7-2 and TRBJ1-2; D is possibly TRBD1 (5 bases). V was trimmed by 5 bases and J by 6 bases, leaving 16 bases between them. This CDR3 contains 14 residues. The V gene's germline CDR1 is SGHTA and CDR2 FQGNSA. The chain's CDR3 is CASSPVGGNDGYTF. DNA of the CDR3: TGTGCCAGCAGCCCTGTCGGGGGGAACGATGGCTACACCTTC.

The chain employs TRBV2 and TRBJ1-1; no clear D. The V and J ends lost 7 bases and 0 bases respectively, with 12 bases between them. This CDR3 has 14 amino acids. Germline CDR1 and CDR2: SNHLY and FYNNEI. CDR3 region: CASTRRVVNTEAFF. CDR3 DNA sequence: TGTGCCAGCACCCGGAGGGTAGTGAACACTGAAGCTTTCTTT.

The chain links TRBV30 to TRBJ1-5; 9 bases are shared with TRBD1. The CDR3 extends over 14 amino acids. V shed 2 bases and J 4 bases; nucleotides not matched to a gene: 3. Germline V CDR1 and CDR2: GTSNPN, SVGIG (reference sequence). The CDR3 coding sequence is TGTGCCTGGAGTCTAGGGACAGGGAATCAGCCCCAGCATTTT. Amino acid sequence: CAWSLGTGNQPQHF.

The CDR3 DNA follows: TGTGCCAGCAGTTCCCACAGGGAGAGGTTCGACGAGCAGTACTTC. The encoded protein is CASSSHRERFDEQYF. This chain joins TRBV28 and TRBJ2-7; D possibly corresponds to TRBD1 (6 bases). V lost 4 bases and J lost 5, with 18 bases in between. CDR1 is MDHEN and CDR2 is SYDVKM in the germline V gene. The CDR3 totals 15 residues. Looking up the rest from reference TRBV28 and TRBJ2-7 gives the full variable domain: DVKVTQSSRYLVKRTGEKVFLECVQDMDHENMFWYRQDPGLGLRLIYFSYDVKMKEKGDIPEGYSVSREKKERFSLILESASTNQTSMYLCASSSHRERFDEQYFGPGTRLTVT.

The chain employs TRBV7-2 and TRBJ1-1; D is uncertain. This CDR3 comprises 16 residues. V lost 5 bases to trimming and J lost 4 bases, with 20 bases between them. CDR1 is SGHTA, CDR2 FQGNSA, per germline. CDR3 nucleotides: TGTGCCAGCAGCCCTCCTCGGGGAAAACTCATCACTGAAGCTTTCTTT. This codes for CASSPPRGKLITEAFF.

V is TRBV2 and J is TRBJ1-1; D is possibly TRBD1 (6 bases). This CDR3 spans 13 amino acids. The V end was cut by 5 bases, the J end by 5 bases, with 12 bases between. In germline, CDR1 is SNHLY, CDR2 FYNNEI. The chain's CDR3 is CASSTGIFTEAFF. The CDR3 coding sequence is TGTGCCAGCAGTACAGGGATTTTTACTGAAGCTTTCTTT.

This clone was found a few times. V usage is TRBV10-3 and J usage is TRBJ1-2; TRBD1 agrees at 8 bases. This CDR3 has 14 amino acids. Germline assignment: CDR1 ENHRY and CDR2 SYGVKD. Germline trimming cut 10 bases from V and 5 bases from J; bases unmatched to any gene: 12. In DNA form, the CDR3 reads TGTGCCACCGTCGACGGACAGGGCGGGTATGGCTACACCTTC. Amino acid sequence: CATVDGQGGYGYTF.

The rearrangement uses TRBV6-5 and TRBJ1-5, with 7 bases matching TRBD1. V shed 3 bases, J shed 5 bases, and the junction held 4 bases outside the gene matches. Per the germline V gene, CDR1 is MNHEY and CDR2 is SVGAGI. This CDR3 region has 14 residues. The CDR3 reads CASSYRGLHQPQHF. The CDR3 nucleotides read TGTGCCAGCAGTTATAGGGGGCTCCATCAGCCCCAGCATTTT.

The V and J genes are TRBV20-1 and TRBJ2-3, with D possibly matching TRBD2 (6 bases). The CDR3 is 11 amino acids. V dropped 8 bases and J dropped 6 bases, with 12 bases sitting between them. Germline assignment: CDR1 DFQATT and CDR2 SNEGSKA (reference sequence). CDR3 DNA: TGCAGTCTGGAGGGACCCGATACGCAGTATTTT. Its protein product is CSLEGPDTQYF.

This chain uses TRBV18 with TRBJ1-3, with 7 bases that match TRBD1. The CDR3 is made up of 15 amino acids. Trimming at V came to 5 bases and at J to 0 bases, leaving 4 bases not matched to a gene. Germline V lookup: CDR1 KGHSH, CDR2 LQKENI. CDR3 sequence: CASSSRQGSGNTIYF. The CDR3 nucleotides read TGTGCCAGCTCATCCCGACAGGGCTCTGGAAACACCATATATTTT.

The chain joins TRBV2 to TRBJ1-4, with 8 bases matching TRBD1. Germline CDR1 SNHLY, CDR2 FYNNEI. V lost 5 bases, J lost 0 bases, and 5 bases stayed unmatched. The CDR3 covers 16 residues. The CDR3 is CASSRDRPATNEKLFF. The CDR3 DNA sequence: TGTGCCAGCAGTCGGGACAGGCCTGCAACTAATGAAAAACTGTTTTTT.

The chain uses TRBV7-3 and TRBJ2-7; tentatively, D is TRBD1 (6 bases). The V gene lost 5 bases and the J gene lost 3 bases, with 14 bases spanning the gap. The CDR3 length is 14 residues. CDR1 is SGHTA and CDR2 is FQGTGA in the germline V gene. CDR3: CASSQSGDLYEQYF. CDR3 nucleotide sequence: TGTGCCAGCAGCCAATCAGGGGACCTCTACGAGCAGTACTTC.

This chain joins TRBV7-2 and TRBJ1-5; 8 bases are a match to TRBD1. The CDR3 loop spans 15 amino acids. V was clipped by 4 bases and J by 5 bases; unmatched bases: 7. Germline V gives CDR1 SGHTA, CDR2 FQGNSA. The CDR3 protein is CASSSRTGPDQPQHF. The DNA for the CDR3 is TGTGCCAGCAGCTCCCGGACAGGGCCGGATCAGCCCCAGCATTTT.

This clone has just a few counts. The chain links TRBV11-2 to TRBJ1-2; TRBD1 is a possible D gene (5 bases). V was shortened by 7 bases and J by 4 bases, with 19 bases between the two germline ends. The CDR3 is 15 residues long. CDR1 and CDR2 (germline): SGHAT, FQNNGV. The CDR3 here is CASTRSDGGSYGYTF. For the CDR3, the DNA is TGTGCCAGCACCCGGTCAGACGGGGGGAGCTATGGCTACACCTTC. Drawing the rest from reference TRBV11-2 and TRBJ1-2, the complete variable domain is EAGVAQSPRYKIIEKRQSVAFWCNPISGHATLYWYQQILGQGPKLLIQFQNNGVVDDSQLPKDRFSAERLKGVDSTLKIQPAKLEDSAVYLCASTRSDGGSYGYTFGSGTRLTVV.